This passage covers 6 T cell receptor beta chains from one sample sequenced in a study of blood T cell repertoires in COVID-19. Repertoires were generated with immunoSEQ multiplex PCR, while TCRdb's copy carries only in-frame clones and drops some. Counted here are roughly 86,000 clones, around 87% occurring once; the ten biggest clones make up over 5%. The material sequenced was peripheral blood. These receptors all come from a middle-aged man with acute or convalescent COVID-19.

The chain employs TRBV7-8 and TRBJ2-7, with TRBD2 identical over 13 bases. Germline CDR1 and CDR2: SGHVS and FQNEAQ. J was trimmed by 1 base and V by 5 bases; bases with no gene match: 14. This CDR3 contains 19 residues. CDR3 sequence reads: CASSKKLAGGAFGSYEQYF. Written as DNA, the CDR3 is TGTGCCAGCAGCAAGAAACTAGCGGGAGGGGCTTTTGGGTCCTACGAGCAGTACTTC.

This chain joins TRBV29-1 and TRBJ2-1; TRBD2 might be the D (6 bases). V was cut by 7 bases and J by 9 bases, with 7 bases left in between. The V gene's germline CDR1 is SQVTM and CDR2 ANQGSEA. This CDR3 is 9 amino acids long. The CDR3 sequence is CSAGSEQFF. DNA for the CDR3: TGCAGCGCCGGGAGTGAGCAGTTCTTC.

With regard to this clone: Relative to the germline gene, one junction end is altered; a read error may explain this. The CDR3 is CASSPPGGTQYF. CDR3 nucleotides: TGTGCCAGCTCTCCACCTGGCGGGACCCAGTACTTC. The genes are TRBV18 and TRBJ2-5; D unclear. The CDR3 length is 12 residues. Germline V gene data show CDR1 as KGHSH and CDR2 as LQKENI. Variable domain in full (rest from reference TRBV18 and TRBJ2-5): NAGVMQNPRHLVRRRGQEARLRCSPMKGHSHVYWYRQLPEEGLKFMVYLQKENIIDESGMPKERFSAEFPKEGPSILRIQQVVRGDSAAYFCASSPPGGTQYFGPGTRLLVL.

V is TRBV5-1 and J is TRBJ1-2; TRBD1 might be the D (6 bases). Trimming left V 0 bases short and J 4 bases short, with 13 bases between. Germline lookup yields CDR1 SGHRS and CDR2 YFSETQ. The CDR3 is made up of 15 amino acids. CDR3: CASSLAEGQIYGYTF. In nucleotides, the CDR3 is TGCGCCAGCAGCTTGGCCGAAGGACAGATCTATGGCTACACCTTC.

CDR3 loop: CASSDNLGSGRATQYF. The CDR3 DNA is TGTGCCAGCAGTGACAACCTTGGGTCAGGGAGGGCGACCCAGTACTTC. The chain links TRBV25-1 to TRBJ2-5, with TRBD2 identical over 7 bases. The germline gives CDR1 MGHDK, CDR2 SYGVNS. The CDR3 totals 16 residues. The trim removed 3 bases at V and 7 bases at J, leaving 14 bases unmatched.

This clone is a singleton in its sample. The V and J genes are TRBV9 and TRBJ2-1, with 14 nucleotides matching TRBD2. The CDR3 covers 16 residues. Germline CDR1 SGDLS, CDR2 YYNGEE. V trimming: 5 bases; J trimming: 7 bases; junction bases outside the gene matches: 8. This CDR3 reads CASRPDWTSGGNEQFF. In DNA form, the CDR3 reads TGTGCCAGCAGACCCGATTGGACTAGCGGGGGGAATGAGCAGTTCTTC.